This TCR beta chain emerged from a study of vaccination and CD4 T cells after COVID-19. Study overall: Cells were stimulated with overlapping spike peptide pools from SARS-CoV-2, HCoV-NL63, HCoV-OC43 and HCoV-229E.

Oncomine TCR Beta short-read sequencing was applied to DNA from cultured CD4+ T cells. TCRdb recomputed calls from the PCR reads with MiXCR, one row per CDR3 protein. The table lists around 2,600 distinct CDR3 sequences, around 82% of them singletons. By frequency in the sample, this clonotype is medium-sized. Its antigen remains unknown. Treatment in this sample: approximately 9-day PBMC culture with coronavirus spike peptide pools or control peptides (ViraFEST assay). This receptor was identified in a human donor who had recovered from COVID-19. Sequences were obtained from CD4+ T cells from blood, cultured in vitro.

The CDR3 reads CASSWGSGNTIYF. The CDR3 nucleotides are TGTGCCAGCAGTTGGGGCTCTGGAAACACCATATATTTT. The chain carries TRBV12-3 or TRBV12-4 and TRBJ1-3; D call uncertain. The V end was cut by 4 bases, the J end by 0 bases, with 4 bases between. This CDR3 spans 13 amino acids.